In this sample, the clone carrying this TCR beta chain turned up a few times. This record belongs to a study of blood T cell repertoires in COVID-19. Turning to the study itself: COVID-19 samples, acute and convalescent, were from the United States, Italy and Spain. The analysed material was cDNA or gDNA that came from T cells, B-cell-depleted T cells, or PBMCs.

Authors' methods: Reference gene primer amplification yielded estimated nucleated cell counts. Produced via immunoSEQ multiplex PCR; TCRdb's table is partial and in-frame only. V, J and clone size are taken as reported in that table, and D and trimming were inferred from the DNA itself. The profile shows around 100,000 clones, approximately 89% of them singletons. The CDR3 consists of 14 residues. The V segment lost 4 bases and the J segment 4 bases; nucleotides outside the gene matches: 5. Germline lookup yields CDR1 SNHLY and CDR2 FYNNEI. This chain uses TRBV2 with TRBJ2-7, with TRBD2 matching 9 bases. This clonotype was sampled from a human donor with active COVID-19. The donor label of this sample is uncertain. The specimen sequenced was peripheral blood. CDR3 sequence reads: CASSVAGATYEQYF. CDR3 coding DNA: TGTGCCAGCAGTGTAGCGGGGGCTACGTACGAGCAGTACTTC.